This TCR beta chain was captured in a study of blood T cell repertoires in COVID-19. TCRdb keeps only in-frame clones here, not all; method: immunoSEQ multiplex PCR. The profile shows 200,000 to 250,000 clones, approximately 77% of them singletons. This clone was detected once. The specimen sequenced was peripheral blood. The origin of this receptor is a woman of 80 years or more with acute or convalescent COVID-19.

CDR3 residues: CAISEARTIGETQYF. In DNA form, the CDR3 reads TGTGCCATCAGTGAGGCTCGGACTATCGGGGAGACCCAGTACTTC. The J gene is TRBJ2-5, the V gene TRBV10-3; TRBD2 might be the D (6 bases). The length of the CDR3 is 15 residues. CDR1 ENHRY and CDR2 SYGVKD come from the germline V gene. The V end lost 2 bases, the J end lost 5 bases, and 15 bases lay between the germline ends.